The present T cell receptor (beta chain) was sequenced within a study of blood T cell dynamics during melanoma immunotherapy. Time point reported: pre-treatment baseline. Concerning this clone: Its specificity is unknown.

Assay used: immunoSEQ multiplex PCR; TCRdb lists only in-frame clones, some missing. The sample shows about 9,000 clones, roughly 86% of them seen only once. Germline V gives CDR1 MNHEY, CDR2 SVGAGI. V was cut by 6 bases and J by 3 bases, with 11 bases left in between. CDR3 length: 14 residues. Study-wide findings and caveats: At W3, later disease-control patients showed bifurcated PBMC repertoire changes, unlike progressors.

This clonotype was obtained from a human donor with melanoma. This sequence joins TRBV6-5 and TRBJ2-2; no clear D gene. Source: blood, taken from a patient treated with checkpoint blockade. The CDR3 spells CASSLSWDTGELFF. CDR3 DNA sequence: TGTGCCAGCAGCCTATCGTGGGACACCGGGGAGCTGTTTTTT.